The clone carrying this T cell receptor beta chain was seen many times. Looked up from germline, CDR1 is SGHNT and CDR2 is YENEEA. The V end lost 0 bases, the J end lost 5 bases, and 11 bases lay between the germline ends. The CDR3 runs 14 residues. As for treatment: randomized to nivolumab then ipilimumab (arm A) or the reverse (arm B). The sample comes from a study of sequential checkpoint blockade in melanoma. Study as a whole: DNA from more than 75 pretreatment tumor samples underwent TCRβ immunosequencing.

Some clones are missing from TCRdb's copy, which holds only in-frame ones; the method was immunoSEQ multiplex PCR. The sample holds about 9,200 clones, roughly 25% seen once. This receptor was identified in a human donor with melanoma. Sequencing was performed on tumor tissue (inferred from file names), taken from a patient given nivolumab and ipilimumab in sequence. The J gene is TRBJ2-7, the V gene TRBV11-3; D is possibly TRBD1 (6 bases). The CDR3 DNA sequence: TGTGCCAGCAGCTTAGAAAGTGAGGGGGACGAGCAGTACTTC. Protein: CASSLESEGDEQYF.